This T cell receptor beta chain derives from a study of cytomegalovirus exposure and HLA in healthy donors. 60 Vbeta and 13 Jbeta primers were used in PCR. The table came from immunoSEQ multiplex PCR; TCRdb's copy has only in-frame clones and leaves some out. The sample carries around 190,000 clones, 74% recorded once. General study findings and limits: Analysis performed later found more than 15,000 TCR beta sequences associated with HLA alleles at 0.05 false discovery rate. Most subjects had HLA-A and HLA-B alleles reportedly predicted accurately by TCR beta sequences.

CDR3 size: 16 residues. The germline V gene has CDR1 LNHDA and CDR2 SQIVND (reference sequence). With V trimmed by 3 bases and J by 0 bases, 5 bases remained unmatched. As to this clone: Its antigen is undetermined.

What was sequenced was PBMCs. The V call is TRBV19, the J call TRBJ2-1, with TRBD1 matching over 7 bases. The TCR sequence derives from a woman aged 25-40 years in good health and CMV-seropositive. The CDR3 sequence is CASSMTGLSSYNEQFF. The DNA of the CDR3 is TGTGCCAGTAGTATGACAGGGCTTAGCTCCTACAATGAGCAGTTCTTC.